This paragraph reports one T cell receptor beta chain. Its target is unknown. The data originate from a study of T cell responses to AZD1222 COVID-19 vaccine. This table comes from immunoSEQ multiplex PCR, and its TCRdb copy is limited to in-frame clones, with some not included. The repertoire holds about 26,000 clones, with 80% to 90% as singletons. Overall study results and limits: In all cases, repertoires were sampled only after the peak T cell response.

Timing groups of about 4 and about 12 weeks for second doses were pooled. The TCR sequence derives from an adult who received the AZD1222 COVID-19 vaccine. This specimen was peripheral blood, taken 28 days after the second AZD1222 dose.

CDR3 residues: CASSSGGGNTIYF. DNA for the CDR3: TGTGCCAGCAGCTCGGGTGGTGGAAACACCATATATTTT. The chain employs TRBV5-4 and TRBJ1-3; D is ambiguous. From germline, CDR1 is SGHNT and CDR2 YYREEE (reference sequence). Trimming left V 3 bases short and J 3 bases short, with 7 bases between. The CDR3 is made up of 13 amino acids.